These T cell receptor beta chains were read from a single sample in a study of CD8 T cells in ankylosing spondylitis. TCRdb re-called the 5' RACE reads through MiXCR, storing one row per CDR3 protein. The table records 650,000 to 800,000 distinct CDR3 sequences, 19% of them present only once. Sequencing input: blood, either unsorted or a sorted T cell fraction (not recorded which). The receptors come from a male donor with ankylosing spondylitis. The CDR3 runs from the conserved cysteine through the conserved F or W. D genes are given only for firm matches. Only some rows state a clone size, as once, few, many or a class for expanded clones.

V gene,J gene,clone size,D gene,CDR3 protein,CDR3 DNA
TRBV6-5,TRBJ1-2,few,.,CASSYGGNYGYTF,TGTGCCAGCAGTTACGGGGGGAACTATGGCTACACCTTC
TRBV12-3/TRBV12-4,TRBJ2-7,.,TRBD2,CASSLGLAEAYEQYF,TGTGCCAGCAGTTTGGGGCTAGCGGAAGCCTACGAGCAGTACTTC
TRBV5-5,TRBJ2-5,.,TRBD2,CASSLLASGDQETQYF,TGTGCCAGCAGCTTGCTCGCCAGCGGGGATCAAGAGACCCAGTACTTC
TRBV28,TRBJ2-7,.,.,CASSFTPQGGYEQYF,TGTGCCAGCAGTTTCACCCCACAGGGCGGTTACGAGCAGTACTTC
TRBV9,TRBJ2-1,few,TRBD2,CASSVGWEGKVYEQFF,TGTGCCAGCAGCGTAGGGTGGGAGGGAAAGGTATATGAGCAGTTCTTC
TRBV6-1,TRBJ2-2,few,TRBD1,CASRRASGQGTTGELFF,TGTGCCAGCAGGAGAGCCTCGGGACAGGGGACCACCGGGGAGCTGTTTTTT
TRBV19,TRBJ2-1,few,.,CASSISAAYNEQFF,TGTGCCAGTAGTATCTCGGCGGCCTACAATGAGCAGTTCTTC
TRBV7-2,TRBJ2-2,.,.,CASSSPTFGELFF,TGTGCCAGCAGCTCTCCGACCTTCGGGGAGCTGTTTTTT
TRBV18,TRBJ1-6,many,.,CASSPQGANSPLHF,TGTGCCAGCTCACCACAGGGCGCAAATTCACCCCTCCACTTT
TRBV3-1,TRBJ2-7,.,.,CASSQEDPGRGYEQYF,TGTGCCAGCAGCCAAGAAGACCCGGGGCGCGGGTACGAGCAGTACTTC
TRBV12-3/TRBV12-4,TRBJ1-1,.,.,CASTPGHDLRKTFF,TGTGCCAGCACCCCCGGACACGACCTTCGGAAAACTTTCTTT
TRBV20-1,TRBJ2-3,few,.,CSARGWLVADTQYF,TGCAGTGCTAGAGGGTGGCTAGTTGCAGATACGCAGTATTTT
TRBV12-3/TRBV12-4,TRBJ1-5,many,TRBD1,CASSPRTGRDQPQHF,TGTGCCAGCAGTCCCAGGACAGGGAGGGATCAGCCCCAGCATTTT
TRBV7-8,TRBJ2-7,few,TRBD2,CASSRAGEGYEQYF,TGTGCCAGCAGCCGGGCGGGGGAAGGCTACGAGCAGTACTTC
TRBV5-1,TRBJ2-3,.,TRBD2,CASSQSGRITDTQYF,TGCGCCAGCAGCCAAAGCGGGAGGATCACAGATACGCAGTATTTT
TRBV11-2,TRBJ1-2,few,.,CASSPQRTGLRGYTF,TGTGCCAGCAGCCCACAAAGGACTGGCCTCAGGGGCTACACCTTC
TRBV28,TRBJ2-7,few,TRBD2,CASSAMVGLAGGEQYF,TGTGCCAGCAGCGCAATGGTGGGACTAGCGGGGGGCGAGCAGTACTTC
TRBV10-3,TRBJ2-7,few,.,CAISELPGREGSEYF,TGTGCCATCAGTGAGTTACCGGGCAGGGAAGGTTCGGAGTACTTC
TRBV10-3,TRBJ2-2,few,TRBD2,CAIGRRASGAQSNTGELFF,TGTGCCATCGGAAGGAGGGCTAGCGGGGCCCAATCGAACACCGGGGAGCTGTTTTTT
TRBV24-1,TRBJ2-2,.,.,CATSDTRANTGELFF,TGTGCCACCAGTGATACTCGCGCGAACACCGGGGAGCTGTTTTTT
TRBV20-1,TRBJ1-6,many,.,CSATDSNSPLHF,TGCAGTGCCACGGACAGTAATTCACCCCTCCACTTT
TRBV4-3,TRBJ2-7,few,TRBD1,CASSQGTGRYEQYF,TGCGCCAGCAGCCAAGGGACAGGGCGCTACGAGCAGTACTTC
TRBV12-3/TRBV12-4,TRBJ1-1,.,.,CASSSATGGMDTEAFF,TGTGCCAGCAGTTCTGCTACAGGAGGAATGGACACTGAAGCTTTCTTT
TRBV27,TRBJ1-2,.,.,CASRNLDKSNYGYTF,TGTGCCAGCAGAAACCTGGACAAATCTAACTATGGCTACACCTTC
TRBV5-1,TRBJ1-1,.,TRBD1,CASNGAGGVGDTEAFF,TGCGCCAGCAATGGGGCAGGGGGAGTGGGAGACACTGAAGCTTTCTTT
TRBV4-3,TRBJ2-1,many,TRBD2,CASSQEQTSGRAEQFF,TGCGCCAGCAGCCAAGAACAGACTAGCGGGAGGGCTGAGCAGTTCTTC
TRBV2,TRBJ2-2,.,TRBD1,CASSQTGQGSNTGELFF,TGTGCCAGCAGTCAAACGGGACAGGGATCGAACACCGGGGAGCTGTTTTTT
TRBV10-3,TRBJ2-1,.,TRBD1,CAISELNRGRSSYNEQFF,TGTGCCATCAGTGAGTTGAACAGGGGTCGAAGTTCCTACAATGAGCAGTTCTTC
TRBV6-2/TRBV6-3,TRBJ2-1,few,TRBD2,CASSTPERAGRNEQFF,TGTGCCAGCAGTACCCCGGAGAGAGCGGGACGTAATGAGCAGTTCTTC
TRBV7-2,TRBJ1-2,.,TRBD1,CASSLDRVSGYTF,TGTGCCAGCAGCCTCGACAGGGTGTCTGGCTACACCTTC
TRBV15,TRBJ2-1,.,TRBD2,CATSRDGTSAYNEQFF,TGTGCCACCAGCAGAGACGGGACTAGCGCCTACAATGAGCAGTTCTTC
TRBV7-3,TRBJ2-3,once,TRBD2,CASSSLAGLTDTQYF,TGTGCCAGCAGCTCGTTAGCGGGACTCACAGATACGCAGTATTTT
TRBV12-3/TRBV12-4,TRBJ2-1,few,.,CASSGGAHYNEQFF,TGTGCCAGCAGCGGCGGCGCCCACTACAATGAGCAGTTCTTC
TRBV15,TRBJ2-4,.,.,CATSSPTTGSRGNIQYF,TGTGCCACCAGCAGCCCCACTACCGGGTCAAGGGGAAACATTCAGTACTTC
TRBV6-5,TRBJ2-1,.,.,CASSYSRGTKMEQFF,TGTGCCAGCAGTTACTCGAGGGGGACAAAAATGGAGCAGTTCTTC
TRBV11-2,TRBJ2-1,.,.,CASSLGGQGNVNEQFF,TGTGCCAGCAGCTTAGGTGGGCAGGGTAATGTCAATGAGCAGTTCTTC
TRBV27,TRBJ2-1,.,.,CASSLSSQKYNEQFF,TGTGCCAGCAGTTTATCGAGCCAGAAGTACAATGAGCAGTTCTTC